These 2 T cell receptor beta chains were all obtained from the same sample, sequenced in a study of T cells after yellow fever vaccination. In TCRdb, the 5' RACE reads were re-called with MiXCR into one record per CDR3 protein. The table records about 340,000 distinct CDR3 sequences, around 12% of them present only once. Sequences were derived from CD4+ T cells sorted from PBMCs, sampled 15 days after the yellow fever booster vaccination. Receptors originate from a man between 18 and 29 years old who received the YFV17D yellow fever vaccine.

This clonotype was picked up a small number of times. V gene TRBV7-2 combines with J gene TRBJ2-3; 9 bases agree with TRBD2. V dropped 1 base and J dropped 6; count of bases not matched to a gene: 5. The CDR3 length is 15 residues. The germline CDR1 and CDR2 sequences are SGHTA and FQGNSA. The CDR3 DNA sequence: TGTGCCAGCAGCTTAGAAGGGGGACTAGCTGATACGCAGTATTTT. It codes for CASSLEGGLADTQYF.

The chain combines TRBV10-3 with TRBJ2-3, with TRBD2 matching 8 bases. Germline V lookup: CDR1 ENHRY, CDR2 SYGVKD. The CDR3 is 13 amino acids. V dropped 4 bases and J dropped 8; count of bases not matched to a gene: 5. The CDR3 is CAISVDGGGTQYF. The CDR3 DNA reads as TGTGCCATCAGTGTAGACGGGGGGGGTACGCAGTATTTT.